What follows are 10 T cell receptor beta chains derived from one specimen sequenced in a study of Graves' ophthalmopathy and Graves' hyperthyroidism. For repertoire sequencing, the TCR beta CDR3 regions were amplified from RNA transcripts. In the first round, RT-PCR was carried out with HTBI primers, and a multiplex PCR formed the second round. TCRdb re-derived calls from the multiplex PCR reads in MiXCR, one entry per CDR3 protein. The sample gives over 500,000 distinct CDR3 sequences, roughly 20% of which show up once; more than 5.5% is in the top ten. Material for sequencing was peripheral blood. The source is a woman aged 18-29 years with stable Graves' hyperthyroidism. Some clones in this sample may be carry-over from other donors' samples.

The chain combines TRBV15 with TRBJ2-7; 9 positions agree with TRBD2. There are 15 residues in the CDR3. Trimming took 4 bases from V and 4 from J; bases not matched to a gene: 8. Per germline, CDR1 LNHNV and CDR2 YYDKDF (reference sequence). The CDR3: CATSNDLAGRYEQYF. CDR3 coding DNA: TGTGCCACCAGCAACGACCTAGCGGGAAGGTACGAGCAGTACTTC.

This clonotype has just a few counts. The J gene is TRBJ1-1, the V gene TRBV20-1, with TRBD1 as a possible D gene (6 bases). The CDR3 has 15 residues. Looked up from germline, CDR1 is DFQATT and CDR2 is SNEGSKA (reference sequence). CDR3 nucleotides: TGCAGCCCCCAAACGGGGGGCAGTAAGAACACTGAAGCTTTCTTT. This codes for CSPQTGGSKNTEAFF.

This clonotype was detected many times. V and J are TRBV12-3 or TRBV12-4 and TRBJ1-2, with 10 bases fitting TRBD1. V gave up 5 bases and J gave up 7 bases; unmatched junction bases: 1. The CDR3 extends over 12 amino acids. The CDR3, as DNA: TGTGCCAGCAGTCGGGACAGGGGTGGCTACACCTTC. This gives the protein CASSRDRGGYTF.

This clonotype was observed at least ten times. The chain combines TRBV7-8 with TRBJ1-1, with TRBD1 as a possible D gene (5 bases). Germline CDR1 SGHVS, CDR2 FQNEAQ. V dropped 2 bases and J dropped 1 base, with 17 bases sitting between them. The CDR3 is 17 residues long. DNA of the CDR3: TGTGCCAGCAGCTTATCTTTGGGGGTTGAATCGAACACTGAAGCTTTCTTT. This translates into CASSLSLGVESNTEAFF.

This clonotype showed up just a few times. With a much larger clone just one base away, this may be a read error. V gene TRBV30 combines with J gene TRBJ2-7; D not resolved. The CDR3 spans 14 residues. Between the trimmed V and J ends, which lost 0 bases and 2 bases, there was a span of 11 bases. CDR1 and CDR2 (germline): GTSNPN, SVGIG (reference sequence). The CDR3, as DNA: TGTGCCTGGAGTGTACTTAGCAAGCCCTACGAGCAGTACTTC. It yields the protein CAWSVLSKPYEQYF.

This clonotype was recorded at least ten times. The chain has TRBV19 and TRBJ1-1, with D tentatively TRBD1 (6 bases). CDR1 is LNHDA and CDR2 is SQIVND in the germline V gene (reference sequence). Trimming cost V 7 bases and J 2 bases, with 23 bases left between them. This CDR3 is 17 amino acids long. The CDR3, as DNA: TGTGCCAGTAAGGCGCGCGCGAACAGGGAGGTTAACACTGAAGCTTTCTTT. It specifies CASKARANREVNTEAFF. The whole variable domain, filled in from reference TRBV19 and TRBJ1-1, reads DGGITQSPKYLFRKEGQNVTLSCEQNLNHDAMYWYRQDPGQGLRLIYYSQIVNDFQKGDIAEGYSVSREKKESFPLTVTSAQKNPTAFYLCASKARANREVNTEAFFGQGTRLTVV.

This clonotype was counted at least ten times. The rearrangement uses TRBV7-2 and TRBJ2-2; D gene uncertain. CDR1 is SGHTA and CDR2 is FQGNSA in the germline V gene. V lost 5 bases and J 5 bases, leaving 9 bases between the germline ends. The CDR3 loop spans 13 amino acids. CDR3 residues: CASSKAGTGELFF. The CDR3 nucleotides read TGTGCCAGCAGCAAGGCAGGAACCGGGGAGCTGTTTTTT.

This clonotype was counted many times. The V call is TRBV29-1, the J call TRBJ2-2; 10 nucleotides align to TRBD2. Germline assignment: CDR1 SQVTM and CDR2 ANQGSEA. After removal of 6 bases from V and 0 bases from J, the junction contained 1 base not matched to a gene. The length of the CDR3 is 14 residues. Written as DNA, the CDR3 is TGCAGCGTCGGACTAGCGGCGAACACCGGGGAGCTGTTTTTT. It yields the protein CSVGLAANTGELFF.

J is TRBJ1-2 and V is TRBV11-2; D may be TRBD1 (5 bases). V was pared by 2 bases and J by 8 bases, with 12 bases between. The CDR3 consists of 13 residues. Germline V gene lookup returns CDR1 SGHAT and CDR2 FQNNGV. CDR3 in amino acids: CASSLFGGEGYTF. CDR3 nucleotides: TGTGCCAGCAGCTTATTTGGGGGAGAAGGCTACACCTTC.

The sample holds many counts of this clonotype. The rearrangement links TRBV5-1 to TRBJ1-2; 7 bases are a match to TRBD1. J was trimmed by 2 bases and V by 5 bases; bases with no gene match: 0. CDR3 length equals 12 residues. Germline loops: CDR1 SGHRS, CDR2 YFSETQ. DNA for the CDR3: TGCGCCAGCAGACAGGGGAACTATGGCTACACCTTC. Translated: CASRQGNYGYTF.